This T cell receptor (beta chain) emerged from a study of blood T cell repertoires in COVID-19. Turning to the study itself: Researchers got acute and convalescent COVID-19 samples from the United States, Italy and Spain.

Original analysis: The assay estimated nucleated cells by amplifying reference gene primers. The data were produced by immunoSEQ multiplex PCR, yet TCRdb's version contains in-frame clones alone and is incomplete. That table supplies the V and J calls and clone size; D and trimming were determined from the DNA. This sample has roughly 90,000 clones, with 70% to 90% found just once. CDR1 is SGHTS and CDR2 is YDEGEE in the germline V gene. This CDR3 spans 16 amino acids. V shed 5 bases and J 5 bases; nucleotides not matched to a gene: 11. The receptor was isolated from a man in his fifties or sixties with acute or convalescent COVID-19. Source material: peripheral blood. The chain joins TRBV5-8 to TRBJ1-5; 9 bases line up with TRBD1. The CDR3 DNA follows: TGTGCCAGCAGGGGCCCGGGACAGGGTGGTGATCAGCCCCAGCATTTT. Translated, it gives CASRGPGQGGDQPQHF.